The sequence of this TCR beta chain was determined in a study of shared clonotypes between healthy human individuals. Whole-study context: Each donor contributed plates that comprised three CD4 naive, three CD4 memory, two CD8 naive and one CD8 memory. Study-wide results and limits: A reduction in generation probabilities was seen for non-shared clonotypes relative to those shared by all four donors.

Germline V gene sequence: CDR1 SGHAT, CDR2 FQNNGV. The CDR3 is 16 residues long. The ends lost 4 bases at V and 7 bases at J; junction bases unmatched: 10. Comments on this clone: What it recognizes is unknown.

The assay used deep level. TCRdb's table, derived via immunoSEQ multiplex PCR, lists solely in-frame clones and lacks some. The repertoire holds 1.4 million or so clones, with 98% as singletons. This clonotype was sampled from a man younger than 40 in good health. Sequencing was performed on naive CD4+ T cells sorted from blood. As for subset: CD45RA+ positively selected. The chain links TRBV11-2 to TRBJ1-3; 10 nucleotides match TRBD1. In nucleotides, the CDR3 is TGTGCCAGCAGCTCCCAAGGCGGGACAGGGGCTAACACCATATATTTT. Translating it yields CASSSQGGTGANTIYF.